This passage covers 22 T cell receptor beta chains from one sample sequenced in a study of T cells in Graves' hyperthyroidism and ophthalmopathy. Amplification of TCR beta CDR3 regions was performed using RNA transcripts as template. Primed by the HTBI set, a first-round RT-PCR was run on the TCR CDR3. Each CDR3 protein is one row after TCRdb ran MiXCR on the multiplex PCR reads. The sample has about 350,000 distinct CDR3 sequences; 17% are singletons. Input material: blood. The receptor set was obtained from a woman aged 30 to 39 with Graves' hyperthyroidism that later progressed to Graves' ophthalmopathy.

This clonotype has more than one count but fewer than ten. The rearrangement uses TRBV28 and TRBJ1-6; no reliable D call. The CDR3 totals 14 residues. Germline V gene sequence: CDR1 MDHEN, CDR2 SYDVKM. V was shortened by 2 bases and J by 7 bases, with 9 bases between the two germline ends. CDR3 residues: CASSLPLGNSPLHF. The CDR3, as DNA: TGTGCCAGCAGTTTACCCTTAGGAAATTCACCCCTCCACTTT. Supplemented by reference TRBV28 and TRBJ1-6, the full variable domain reads DVKVTQSSRYLVKRTGEKVFLECVQDMDHENMFWYRQDPGLGLRLIYFSYDVKMKEKGDIPEGYSVSREKKERFSLILESASTNQTSMYLCASSLPLGNSPLHFGNGTRLTVT.

This clonotype has a count of ten or more. The V and J genes are TRBV5-1 and TRBJ1-1, with 8 bases fitting TRBD1. Germline trimming cut 4 bases from V and 3 bases from J; bases unmatched to any gene: 8. The CDR3 contains 15 residues. Germline CDR1 SGHRS, CDR2 YFSETQ. The CDR3 region is CASSPNRGVDTEAFF. CDR3 DNA: TGCGCCAGCAGCCCCAACAGGGGGGTCGACACTGAAGCTTTCTTT.

There are many counts of this clonotype. This chain uses TRBV28 with TRBJ1-1, with no clear D. V dropped 1 base and J dropped 1 base, with 7 bases sitting between them. Per the germline V gene, CDR1 is MDHEN and CDR2 is SYDVKM. This CDR3 is 14 amino acids long. CDR3 in DNA: TGTGCCAGCAGTTTATCCCCCGGGAACACTGAAGCTTTCTTT. This encodes CASSLSPGNTEAFF. The variable domain in full, completed from reference TRBV28 and TRBJ1-1, reads DVKVTQSSRYLVKRTGEKVFLECVQDMDHENMFWYRQDPGLGLRLIYFSYDVKMKEKGDIPEGYSVSREKKERFSLILESASTNQTSMYLCASSLSPGNTEAFFGQGTRLTVV.

In this sample, this clonotype turned up many times. The chain uses TRBV4-1 and TRBJ1-3; TRBD1 aligns across 8 bases. The germline gives CDR1 MGHRA, CDR2 YSYEKL. This CDR3 is 15 amino acids long. V lost 0 bases, J lost 2 bases, and 0 bases stayed unmatched. The CDR3 DNA reads as TGCGCCAGCAGCCAAGAGGACAGGGCTGGAAACACCATATATTTT. Its protein product is CASSQEDRAGNTIYF.

The chain joins TRBV4-1 to TRBJ1-1, with TRBD1 as a possible D gene (5 bases). V gave up 3 bases and J gave up 1 base, with 9 bases separating them. Germline CDR1 and CDR2: MGHRA and YSYEKL. The length of the CDR3 is 14 residues. CDR3 DNA: TGCGCCAGCAGCCAGGGGGGAACGAACACTGAAGCTTTCTTT. It translates to CASSQGGTNTEAFF.

The rearrangement uses TRBV6-1 and TRBJ2-1, with no clear D. This CDR3 is 18 amino acids long. Germline V gene lookup returns CDR1 MNHNS and CDR2 SASEGT. Trimming cost V 5 bases and J 6 bases, with 26 bases left between them. Here the CDR3 reads CASSKGPPQPRTTNEQFF. The DNA for the CDR3 is TGTGCCAGCAGTAAAGGGCCCCCTCAACCTAGGACCACCAATGAGCAGTTCTTC.

The sample holds many counts of this clonotype. Written as DNA, the CDR3 is TGTGCCAGCAGCCCGGGCCGAAGTACGGGGAGCAATCAGCCCCAGCATTTT. Amino acids: CASSPGRSTGSNQPQHF. The chain joins TRBV5-8 to TRBJ1-5; the D is unclear. Trimming pared 4 bases from V and 1 base from J, leaving 18 bases between. CDR1 is SGHTS and CDR2 is YDEGEE in the germline V gene. This CDR3 has 17 residues.

As to this clonotype: This may be a read error, as it is one base from a much larger clone. V usage is TRBV28 and J usage is TRBJ2-3, with 9 nucleotides matching TRBD2. This CDR3 contains 16 residues. CDR1 is MDHEN and CDR2 is SYDVKM in the germline V gene. Trimming cost V 5 bases and J 1 base; bases outside gene matches: 7. CDR3: CASSPEVAGGTDTQYF. CDR3 DNA sequence: TGTGCCAGCAGTCCAGAGGTAGCGGGGGGCACAGATACGCAGTATTTT.

Many counts were recorded for this clonotype. V usage is TRBV27 and J usage is TRBJ2-1, with D uncertain. Germline CDR1 is MNHEY and CDR2 is SMNVEV (reference sequence). The CDR3 loop spans 17 amino acids. Deletions cut 6 bases from V and 4 bases from J, with 22 bases between. CDR3 sequence reads: CASRGGVAFSPYNEQFF. The CDR3 DNA reads as TGTGCCAGCAGGGGTGGGGTCGCTTTCTCCCCTTACAATGAGCAGTTCTTC.

There are many counts of this clonotype. The chain uses TRBV2 and TRBJ2-1, with 7 bases lining up with TRBD1. Germline loops: CDR1 SNHLY, CDR2 FYNNEI. Trimming removed 6 bases from V and 5 bases from J; junction bases left unmatched: 7. The CDR3 consists of 14 residues. DNA for the CDR3: TGTGCCAGCAGGCTAGGGACAGTCAACAATGAGCAGTTCTTC. Its translation is CASRLGTVNNEQFF.

In this sample, this clonotype turned up many times. V and J are TRBV28 and TRBJ1-1; D is unclear. Trimming removed 3 bases from V and 8 bases from J, with 7 bases in between. The CDR3 spans 11 residues. Germline V CDR1 and CDR2: MDHEN, SYDVKM. The CDR3 is CASSLSPEAFF. In DNA form, the CDR3 reads TGTGCCAGCAGTTTGTCACCAGAAGCTTTCTTT.

This clonotype has more than one count but fewer than ten. Here the CDR3 reads CASSFYTGEVVEEKLFF. CDR3 DNA: TGTGCCAGCAGCTTCTATACAGGGGAGGTGGTTGAAGAAAAACTGTTTTTT. The chain links TRBV7-2 to TRBJ1-4; 7 positions match TRBD1. Germline loops: CDR1 SGHTA, CDR2 FQGNSA. V lost 3 bases and J lost 8; bases outside the gene matches: 15. CDR3 size: 17 residues.

This chain joins TRBV24-1 and TRBJ2-2; no firm D call. V dropped 3 bases and J dropped 7 bases, with 11 bases sitting between them. Germline V gene sequence: CDR1 KGHDR, CDR2 SFDVKD. CDR3 length: 14 residues. CDR3 bases: TGTGCCACCAGTGATCCGCTCAGAGGCGGGGAGCTGTTTTTT. Residues: CATSDPLRGGELFF.

This clonotype was seen repeatedly, ten times or more. V and J are TRBV11-1 and TRBJ2-1, with 10 nucleotides matching TRBD2. This CDR3 has 19 amino acids. Trimming removed 2 bases from V and 8 bases from J; junction bases left unmatched: 18. The germline gives CDR1 SGHAT, CDR2 FQDESV (reference sequence). CDR3 amino acids: CASSLFPRHEREGGYEQFF. In nucleotides, the CDR3 is TGTGCCAGCAGCTTATTCCCCCGTCATGAGCGGGAGGGAGGGTATGAGCAGTTCTTC.

The chain joins TRBV19 to TRBJ1-6; D possibly corresponds to TRBD1 (5 bases). CDR1 is LNHDA and CDR2 is SQIVND in the germline V gene (reference sequence). This CDR3 comprises 14 residues. Deletions cut 3 bases from V and 9 bases from J, with 12 bases between. CDR3 sequence reads: CASSIFRVGSPLHF. CDR3 DNA: TGTGCCAGTAGTATTTTCAGGGTGGGTTCACCCCTCCACTTT.

The V gene is TRBV28, the J gene TRBJ2-7; TRBD1 matches 11 bases. With 3 bases clipped from V and 0 bases from J, the junction kept 4 bases outside the gene matches. The CDR3 length is 16 residues. The germline V gene has CDR1 MDHEN and CDR2 SYDVKM. Here the CDR3 reads CASSFPGQGGSYEQYF. CDR3 sequence (DNA): TGTGCCAGCAGTTTTCCGGGACAGGGGGGCTCCTACGAGCAGTACTTC. Full variable domain (remainder filled in from reference TRBV28 and TRBJ2-7): DVKVTQSSRYLVKRTGEKVFLECVQDMDHENMFWYRQDPGLGLRLIYFSYDVKMKEKGDIPEGYSVSREKKERFSLILESASTNQTSMYLCASSFPGQGGSYEQYFGPGTRLTVT.

The chain has TRBV5-1 and TRBJ2-5; maybe TRBD1 (6 bases). Between the trimmed V and J ends, which lost 2 bases and 3 bases, there was a span of 11 bases. The CDR3 extends over 14 amino acids. Germline loops: CDR1 SGHRS, CDR2 YFSETQ. The CDR3: CASSFNAGEETQYF. The CDR3 coding sequence is TGCGCCAGCAGCTTTAATGCAGGGGAAGAGACCCAGTACTTC.

This clonotype has more than one count but fewer than ten. The chain links TRBV7-2 to TRBJ2-7; D unresolved. The germline gives CDR1 SGHTA, CDR2 FQGNSA. The CDR3 is 17 residues long. Trimming stripped 2 bases from V and 4 bases from J, with 21 bases between. CDR3 protein: CASSLFLLGSPFYEQYF. The CDR3 DNA reads TGTGCCAGCAGCTTATTCTTGCTTGGATCTCCCTTTTACGAGCAGTACTTC.

The J gene is TRBJ1-6, the V gene TRBV5-1; no clear D gene. Germline lookup yields CDR1 SGHRS and CDR2 YFSETQ. The CDR3 runs to 13 residues. V lost 6 bases to trimming and J lost 7 bases, with 11 bases between them. The CDR3 here is CASTRTANSPLHF. In nucleotides, the CDR3 is TGCGCCAGCACCAGGACGGCGAATTCACCCCTCCACTTT. Full variable domain (rest looked up from reference TRBV5-1 and TRBJ1-6): KAGVTQTPRYLIKTRGQQVTLSCSPISGHRSVSWYQQTPGQGLQFLFEYFSETQRNKGNFPGRFSGRQFSNSRSEMNVSTLELGDSALYLCASTRTANSPLHFGNGTRLTVT.

This clonotype has just a few counts. V and J are TRBV3-1 and TRBJ2-7, with 7 bases aligning to TRBD1. The CDR3 covers 14 residues. Germline V gene data show CDR1 as LGHDT and CDR2 as YNNKEL (reference sequence). After removal of 5 bases from V and 0 bases from J, the junction contained 4 bases not matched to a gene. CDR3 nucleotide sequence: TGTGCCAGCAGCGACAGGGAATTCTCCTACGAGCAGTACTTC. Its protein is CASSDREFSYEQYF.

The sample holds many counts of this clonotype. The chain links TRBV12-3 or TRBV12-4 to TRBJ2-5, with 9 bases lining up with TRBD1. The CDR3 has 14 amino acids. The V segment lost 6 bases and the J segment 3 bases; nucleotides outside the gene matches: 5. The CDR3 loop reads CASRARDREETQYF. CDR3 nucleotides: TGTGCCAGCAGGGCACGGGACAGGGAAGAGACCCAGTACTTC.

This clonotype was seen ten or more times. V and J are TRBV28 and TRBJ1-4, with a possible D match to TRBD1 (6 bases). CDR3 length: 15 amino acids. The V and J ends lost 5 bases and 4 bases respectively, with 14 bases between them. The germline V gene encodes CDR1 MDHEN and CDR2 SYDVKM. The CDR3 sequence: CASSLGGGGNEKLFF. The CDR3, as DNA: TGTGCCAGCAGTCTTGGAGGAGGGGGTAATGAAAAACTGTTTTTT.